Detailed here is one T cell receptor (beta chain). The CDR3 is 15 amino acids. Germline lookup yields CDR1 LNHDA and CDR2 SQIVND (reference sequence). V lost 5 bases, J lost 7 bases, and 9 bases stayed unmatched. Some clones are missing from TCRdb's copy, which holds only in-frame ones; the method was immunoSEQ multiplex PCR. The top ten clones hold 1.5% to 2% of a sample with about 42,000 clones, more than 85% of them seen once. The sample belongs to a study of T cell changes during pregnancy in multiple sclerosis. V and J are TRBV19 and TRBJ2-2, with TRBD1 matching 8 bases. This receptor was identified in a female donor in good health, enrolled as a control in a pregnancy study. Specimen: CD4+ T cells from peripheral blood mononuclear cells, collected after pregnancy. The CDR3 protein is CASSPGTGGVGELFF. The CDR3 DNA sequence: TGTGCCAGTAGTCCCGGGACAGGAGGGGTCGGGGAGCTGTTTTTT.